This T cell receptor (beta chain) comes out of a study of T-cell memory formation after mild COVID-19. Study-level information: The two donors had largely donor-specific TCR clusters.

This clonotype showed up many times. TCRdb analysed the 5' RACE reads with MiXCR anew, one entry per CDR3 protein. The sample lists roughly 58,000 distinct CDR3 sequences, approximately 9.5% seen once, with 1.2% in the top ten. Trimming pared 8 bases from V and 0 bases from J, leaving 7 bases between. Germline CDR1 is MGHDK and CDR2 is SYGVNS. CDR3 length equals 13 residues. V gene TRBV25-1 combines with J gene TRBJ2-2; D is uncertain. The receptor's source is a man aged 18 to 30 who had mild COVID-19 (a few samples of this study predate the infection). Cell type and time point are not known. The sample comprised PBMCs or a T cell subset sorted from them (not recorded which). CDR3 loop: CASREPNTGELFF. CDR3 in DNA: TGTGCCAGCCGAGAGCCGAACACCGGGGAGCTGTTTTTT.